This T cell receptor beta chain stems from a study of T cell responses to AZD1222 COVID-19 vaccine. Notes on the study in general: Among AZD1222 vaccinees, only six were seropositive at baseline. The breadth and depth of Spike-specific TCRs increased once two AZD1222 doses had been given.

As to this clone: Its antigen remains unknown.

The table came from immunoSEQ multiplex PCR; TCRdb's copy has only in-frame clones and leaves some out. The sample shows some 92,000 clones, roughly 88% of them seen only once. The source was peripheral blood, collected on day 0 of AZD1222 vaccination. The sequence derives from an adult in good health.

The CDR3 region is CASSPDGLGTDTQYF. CDR3 sequence (DNA): TGTGCCAGCAGTCCGGACGGTTTAGGGACAGATACGCAGTATTTT. The chain is built from TRBV27 and TRBJ2-3; D gene ambiguous. The CDR3 totals 15 residues. Germline V gives CDR1 MNHEY, CDR2 SMNVEV (reference sequence). The V end was cut by 5 bases, the J end by 3 bases, with 15 bases between.